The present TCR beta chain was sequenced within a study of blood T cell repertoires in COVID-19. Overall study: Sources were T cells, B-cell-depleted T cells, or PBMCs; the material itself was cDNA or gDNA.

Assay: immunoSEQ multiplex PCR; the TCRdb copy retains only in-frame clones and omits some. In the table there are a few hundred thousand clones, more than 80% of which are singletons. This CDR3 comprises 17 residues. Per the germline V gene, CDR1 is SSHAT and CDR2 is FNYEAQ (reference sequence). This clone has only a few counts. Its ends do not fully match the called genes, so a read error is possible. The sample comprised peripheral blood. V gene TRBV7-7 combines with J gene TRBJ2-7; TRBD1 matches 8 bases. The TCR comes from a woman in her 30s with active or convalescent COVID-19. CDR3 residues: CASSLVQGALFRREQYF. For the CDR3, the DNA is TGTGCTAGCAGCTTAGTGCAGGGGGCATTATTTCGACGCGAGCAGTACTTC.